The 28 T cell receptor beta chains given below trace back to one sample, sequenced in a study of T cell changes during pregnancy in multiple sclerosis. Repertoires were generated with immunoSEQ multiplex PCR, while TCRdb's copy carries only in-frame clones and drops some. Of some 64,000 clones in the sample, around 92% were seen once. Sequencing was performed on peripheral blood, taken in the first trimester of pregnancy. The receptors stem from a female donor with multiple sclerosis, enrolled in a pregnancy study.

The chain employs TRBV27 and TRBJ2-2; 13 bases line up with TRBD2. Trimming removed 5 bases from V and 4 bases from J; junction bases left unmatched: 10. Germline CDR1 reads MNHEY; CDR2 reads SMNVEV (reference sequence). This CDR3 spans 18 amino acids. Written as DNA, the CDR3 is TGTGCCAGCAGTCCACTACTAGCGGGAGGGCCGCGCACCGGGGAGCTGTTTTTT. This encodes CASSPLLAGGPRTGELFF.

The chain carries TRBV7-8 and TRBJ2-2; 7 bases agree with TRBD2. The germline V gene has CDR1 SGHVS and CDR2 FQNEAQ. V shed 5 bases, J shed 2 bases, and the junction held 8 bases outside the gene matches. This CDR3 spans 16 amino acids. The CDR3 DNA reads TGTGCCAGCAGCCGGGCCAGCGGGGTTAACACCGGGGAGCTGTTTTTT. Translation: CASSRASGVNTGELFF.

This clone has only a few counts. The chain is built from TRBV30 and TRBJ1-3; D unclear. V was clipped by 4 bases and J by 4 bases, with 17 bases between them. Germline assignment: CDR1 GTSNPN and CDR2 SVGIG (reference sequence). The length of the CDR3 is 15 residues. The CDR3 sequence is CAWTPEGAKGNTIYF. The CDR3 nucleotides read TGTGCCTGGACTCCAGAGGGTGCGAAAGGAAACACCATATATTTT. The full variable domain, completed using reference TRBV30 and TRBJ1-3, is SQTIHQWPATLVQPVGSPLSLECTVEGTSNPNLYWYRQAAGRGLQLLFYSVGIGQISSEVPQNLSASRPQDRQFILSSKKLLLSDSGFYLCAWTPEGAKGNTIYFGEGSWLTVV.

This sequence joins TRBV30 and TRBJ2-7; unclear D gene. Germline lookup yields CDR1 GTSNPN and CDR2 SVGIG (reference sequence). The V and J ends lost 3 bases and 2 bases respectively, with 14 bases between them. CDR3 size: 14 residues. CDR3 sequence: CAWSAEIEAYEQYF. Written as DNA, the CDR3 is TGTGCCTGGAGCGCCGAAATAGAGGCCTACGAGCAGTACTTC.

The chain uses TRBV9 and TRBJ1-1; TRBD1 matches at 7 bases. CDR3 length equals 15 residues. V shed 4 bases and J 1 base; nucleotides not matched to a gene: 7. Germline CDR1 SGDLS, CDR2 YYNGEE. CDR3 protein: CASSLRQGPNTEAFF. The CDR3 bases are TGTGCCAGCAGCCTACGACAGGGACCGAACACTGAAGCTTTCTTT.

The chain combines TRBV7-9 with TRBJ1-3; perhaps TRBD1 as D (5 bases). The CDR3 is 15 residues long. In germline, CDR1 is SEHNR, CDR2 FQNEAQ (reference sequence). V lost 1 base to trimming and J lost 4 bases, with 11 bases between them. The CDR3 DNA sequence: TGTGCCAGCAGCTTAGACAGGCTGAACGGAAACACCATATATTTT. Its protein product is CASSLDRLNGNTIYF.

This chain links TRBV18 with TRBJ2-7; D call uncertain. The length of the CDR3 is 16 residues. Per germline, CDR1 KGHSH and CDR2 LQKENI. The V end lost 1 base, the J end lost 2 bases, and 15 bases lay between the germline ends. The CDR3 loop is CASSPQPGQGTYEQYF. CDR3 coding DNA: TGTGCCAGCTCACCACAACCGGGTCAAGGCACCTACGAGCAGTACTTC.

The chain carries TRBV5-1 and TRBJ1-2, with TRBD1 matching over 7 bases. CDR3 length equals 15 residues. The J segment lost 6 bases and the V segment lost 2 bases, leaving 10 bases of the junction unmatched. Germline V gives CDR1 SGHRS, CDR2 YFSETQ. CDR3 residues: CASSFQGAQGDGYTF. The CDR3 DNA reads TGCGCCAGCAGCTTTCAAGGGGCGCAGGGGGATGGCTACACCTTC.

The chain uses TRBV9 and TRBJ1-6; D remains ambiguous. CDR1 and CDR2 from the germline V gene are SGDLS and YYNGEE. This CDR3 comprises 15 residues. Trimming shortened V by 2 bases and J by 0 bases, and 6 bases separated the two germline ends. For the CDR3, the DNA is TGTGCCAGCAGCGTCTCCAGCTCCTATAATTCACCCCTCCACTTT. Amino acids: CASSVSSSYNSPLHF. The full variable domain, rest sourced from reference TRBV9 and TRBJ1-6, is DSGVTQTPKHLITATGQRVTLRCSPRSGDLSVYWYQQSLDQGLQFLIQYYNGEERAKGNILERFSAQQFPDLHSELNLSSLELGDSALYFCASSVSSSYNSPLHFGNGTRLTVT.

This chain links TRBV9 with TRBJ2-7; no firm D call. Trimming removed 0 bases from V and 3 bases from J, with 16 bases in between. CDR1 and CDR2 from the germline V gene are SGDLS and YYNGEE. This CDR3 region has 16 residues. This CDR3 reads CASSVEPNPYVYEQYF. The CDR3 DNA follows: TGTGCCAGCAGCGTAGAGCCCAACCCCTACGTCTACGAGCAGTACTTC. The entire variable domain, with the rest obtained from reference TRBV9 and TRBJ2-7, is as follows: DSGVTQTPKHLITATGQRVTLRCSPRSGDLSVYWYQQSLDQGLQFLIQYYNGEERAKGNILERFSAQQFPDLHSELNLSSLELGDSALYFCASSVEPNPYVYEQYFGPGTRLTVT.

V is TRBV7-2 and J is TRBJ2-7; 7 bases align to TRBD2. There are 15 residues in the CDR3. Trimming took 1 base from V and 2 from J; bases not matched to a gene: 5. Germline CDR1 and CDR2: SGHTA and FQGNSA. The CDR3 reads CASSLVGGGTYEQYF. For the CDR3, the DNA is TGTGCCAGCAGCTTAGTTGGCGGGGGAACCTACGAGCAGTACTTC.

The rearrangement uses TRBV2 and TRBJ1-2; the D is unclear. The CDR3 is made up of 12 amino acids. The germline CDR1 and CDR2 sequences are SNHLY and FYNNEI. Trimming cost V 3 bases and J 8 bases, with 10 bases left between them. CDR3 protein: CASSDGVGGYTF. The CDR3 DNA reads as TGTGCCAGCAGTGACGGGGTAGGGGGCTACACCTTC.

The chain couples TRBV5-8 to TRBJ1-2; 8 nucleotides line up with TRBD1. Trimming cost V 0 bases and J 4 bases; bases outside gene matches: 8. The CDR3 runs 16 residues. Germline CDR1 SGHTS, CDR2 YDEGEE. CDR3 DNA sequence: TGTGCCAGCAGCTTGGAGCGGACAGGGCCACCCTATGGCTACACCTTC. The encoded protein is CASSLERTGPPYGYTF.

The chain uses TRBV9 and TRBJ2-2; TRBD1 matches 8 bases. The V gene end was trimmed by 2 bases and the J gene end by 3 bases; junction bases not matched to a gene: 6. The CDR3 sequence is 16 residues long. Germline-derived CDR1 and CDR2 are SGDLS and YYNGEE. CDR3 coding DNA: TGTGCCAGCAGCGTGGACAGGGCGTTGTACACCGGGGAGCTGTTTTTT. This translates into CASSVDRALYTGELFF.

This chain uses TRBV13 with TRBJ2-5, with 14 positions matching TRBD2. Per germline, CDR1 PRHDT and CDR2 FYEKMQ (reference sequence). This CDR3 has 16 amino acids. Trimming took 5 bases from V and 4 from J; bases not matched to a gene: 6. CDR3 DNA sequence: TGTGCCAGCAGCCTGGGGACTAGCGGGGGAGGAGAGACCCAGTACTTC. Translated: CASSLGTSGGGETQYF.

The rearrangement joins TRBV9 to TRBJ1-2, with a possible D match to TRBD1 (6 bases). Per germline, CDR1 SGDLS and CDR2 YYNGEE. The CDR3 runs 15 residues. Deletions cut 5 bases from V and 5 bases from J, with 19 bases between. The CDR3 loop reads CASSPSGQARYGYTF. In DNA, the CDR3 is TGTGCCAGCAGTCCTTCGGGACAAGCTCGATATGGCTACACCTTC.

The rearrangement joins TRBV7-9 to TRBJ1-5, with 7 bases identical to TRBD1. Germline V gene data show CDR1 as SEHNR and CDR2 as FQNEAQ (reference sequence). There are 16 residues in the CDR3. The V gene end was trimmed by 5 bases and the J gene end by 0 bases; junction bases not matched to a gene: 7. CDR3 sequence reads: CASSAGTVGSNQPQHF. The CDR3 DNA is TGTGCCAGCAGCGCTGGGACAGTAGGTAGCAATCAGCCCCAGCATTTT. The full variable domain, in which reference TRBV7-9 and TRBJ1-5 provide the parts outside the CDR3, is DTGVSQNPRHKITKRGQNVTFRCDPISEHNRLYWYRQTLGQGPEFLTYFQNEAQLEKSRLLSDRFSAERPKGSFSTLEIQRTEQGDSAMYLCASSAGTVGSNQPQHFGDGTRLSIL.

This clone was counted once. The chain links TRBV6-6 to TRBJ1-2; 8 positions match TRBD1. CDR3 length equals 13 residues. V was pared by 4 bases and J by 8 bases, with 6 bases of the junction left unmatched. Germline assignment: CDR1 MNHNY and CDR2 SVGAGI (reference sequence). The CDR3 here is CASSLGQDDGYTF. CDR3 DNA sequence: TGTGCCAGCAGTTTGGGACAGGATGACGGCTACACCTTC.

The V and J genes are TRBV4-1 and TRBJ2-1, with TRBD2 matching over 9 bases. Per the germline V gene, CDR1 is MGHRA and CDR2 is YSYEKL. CDR3 size: 16 residues. J was trimmed by 0 bases and V by 3 bases; bases with no gene match: 3. The DNA of the CDR3 is TGCGCCAGCAGCCAGCTAGCGGGGAGCTCCTACAATGAGCAGTTCTTC. Its protein is CASSQLAGSSYNEQFF.

This clone was counted once. The chain is built from TRBV5-1 and TRBJ2-1; D gene ambiguous. This CDR3 spans 16 amino acids. CDR1 is SGHRS and CDR2 is YFSETQ in the germline V gene. V lost 6 bases to trimming and J lost 0 bases, with 16 bases between them. The CDR3 here is CASTTNEVSSYNEQFF. The CDR3, as DNA: TGCGCCAGCACCACAAATGAGGTTAGCTCCTACAATGAGCAGTTCTTC.

The chain's CDR3 is CALPGGISGNQPQHF. The CDR3 nucleotides are TGTGCCCTACCAGGGGGCATAAGTGGGAATCAGCCCCAGCATTTT. This chain uses TRBV30 with TRBJ1-5; 8 nucleotides match TRBD1. This CDR3 spans 15 amino acids. With 8 bases clipped from V and 4 bases from J, the junction kept 13 bases outside the gene matches. Per germline, CDR1 GTSNPN and CDR2 SVGIG (reference sequence).

The rearrangement links TRBV30 to TRBJ2-7; tentative D call: TRBD1 (7 bases). CDR3 length equals 14 residues. V lost 2 bases, J lost 4 bases, and 15 bases lay in between. Per germline, CDR1 GTSNPN and CDR2 SVGIG (reference sequence). In DNA form, the CDR3 reads TGTGCCTGGAGTCCCCGCGGGACAGATTACGAGCAGTACTTC. Amino acids: CAWSPRGTDYEQYF.

The chain joins TRBV27 to TRBJ2-5; D remains unclear. There are 15 residues in the CDR3. V lost 0 bases and J 1 base, leaving 9 bases between the germline ends. The germline V gene has CDR1 MNHEY and CDR2 SMNVEV (reference sequence). The CDR3 sequence: CASSLSPQFQETQYF. In DNA, the CDR3 is TGTGCCAGCAGTTTATCGCCCCAGTTCCAAGAGACCCAGTACTTC.

The chain is built from TRBV7-9 and TRBJ2-3; 7 bases are shared with TRBD1. The CDR3 has 15 residues. Germline V gives CDR1 SEHNR, CDR2 FQNEAQ (reference sequence). After removal of 6 bases from V and 1 base from J, the junction contained 7 bases not matched to a gene. The CDR3 region has the DNA TGTGCCAGCAGGCTCACAGGGGCGGGCACAGATACGCAGTATTTT. Protein sequence: CASRLTGAGTDTQYF.

Here the CDR3 reads CASSEARGNYGYTF. CDR3 nucleotides: TGTGCCAGCAGTGAGGCCAGGGGCAACTATGGCTACACCTTC. The chain couples TRBV6-1 to TRBJ1-2; D is possibly TRBD1 (6 bases). CDR3 size: 14 residues. V lost 3 bases and J 2 bases, leaving 10 bases between the germline ends. Germline V lookup: CDR1 MNHNS, CDR2 SASEGT.

V gene TRBV5-6 combines with J gene TRBJ1-4; 9 nucleotides match TRBD1. The CDR3 has 15 amino acids. Unmatched junction bases numbered 5, after V lost 0 bases and J lost 8 bases. The germline V gene encodes CDR1 SGHDT and CDR2 YYEEEE. The CDR3 sequence: CASSLAGQGEEKLFF. In DNA form, the CDR3 reads TGTGCCAGCAGCTTGGCGGGACAGGGTGAGGAAAAACTGTTTTTT. The entire variable domain, with the rest obtained from reference TRBV5-6 and TRBJ1-4, is as follows: DAGVTQSPTHLIKTRGQQVTLRCSPKSGHDTVSWYQQALGQGPQFIFQYYEEEERQRGNFPDRFSGHQFPNYSSELNVNALLLGDSALYLCASSLAGQGEEKLFFGSGTQLSVL.

The chain employs TRBV6-5 and TRBJ1-4; TRBD1 agrees at 8 bases. The CDR3 spans 15 residues. CDR1 and CDR2 (germline): MNHEY, SVGAGI. With 5 bases clipped from V and 8 bases from J, the junction kept 10 bases outside the gene matches. The chain's CDR3 is CASSPWDRRGEKLFF. The CDR3 DNA reads TGTGCCAGCAGTCCTTGGGACAGGAGGGGGGAAAAACTGTTTTTT.

The gene calls are TRBV18 and TRBJ1-4, with 7 bases lining up with TRBD1. The germline gives CDR1 KGHSH, CDR2 LQKENI. The V segment lost 4 bases and the J segment 7 bases; nucleotides outside the gene matches: 6. The CDR3 has 14 amino acids. The chain's CDR3 is CASSQTGFGEKLFF. The CDR3 DNA reads TGTGCCAGCTCACAGACAGGGTTTGGTGAAAAACTGTTTTTT.